The clone carrying this TCR beta chain was counted a few times. The sample originates from a study of blood T cells in healthy people across ages. This CDR3 has 12 residues. Trimming took 5 bases from V and 3 from J, leaving 7 bases between them. Per germline, CDR1 LGHDT and CDR2 YNNKEL (reference sequence). Primers used in a second PCR of about 7 to 11 cycles were a sample-barcoded 5' primer and a J-beta primer mix. TCRdb re-called the 5' RACE reads with MiXCR, one entry per CDR3 protein. This sample yields 800,000 to 1,300,000 distinct CDR3 sequences, of which 20% to 25% are seen a single time; around 0.7% belongs to the top ten. At least 6 micrograms of total RNA were extracted per sample. The same data also contributed to another study, on T cells of mothers and their children. That paper adds: For each mother, over 9 million TCR beta CDR3 reads were obtained, and for each child, a few million.

The chain is built from TRBV3-1 and TRBJ1-1; no firm D call. The source material was blood. This clonotype originated in a girl aged 2 to 10 in good health. The CDR3 is CASSDRHTEAFF. The CDR3 DNA sequence: TGTGCCAGCAGCGATAGGCACACTGAAGCTTTCTTT.